This T cell receptor (beta chain) was recorded in a study of T cell responses to AZD1222 COVID-19 vaccine. Findings and caveats of the study: Clonal diversity was possibly underestimated, and the donors were mostly white British, with more females.

V was pared by 6 bases and J by 0 bases, with 0 bases of the junction left unmatched. CDR1 WSHSY and CDR2 SAAADI come from the germline V gene. The CDR3 extends over 13 amino acids. With respect to this clone: Its antigen is unidentified.

Assay used: immunoSEQ multiplex PCR; TCRdb lists only in-frame clones, some missing. The data hold approximately 130,000 clones, with 88% observed a single time. The clonotype comes from an adult who received the AZD1222 COVID-19 vaccine. The material was peripheral blood, obtained 28 days after the second AZD1222 dose. The chain joins TRBV10-2 to TRBJ2-3, with 7 bases matching TRBD1. CDR3 DNA: TGCGCCAGCAGGGACAGGAGCACAGATACGCAGTATTTT. Translation: CASRDRSTDTQYF.